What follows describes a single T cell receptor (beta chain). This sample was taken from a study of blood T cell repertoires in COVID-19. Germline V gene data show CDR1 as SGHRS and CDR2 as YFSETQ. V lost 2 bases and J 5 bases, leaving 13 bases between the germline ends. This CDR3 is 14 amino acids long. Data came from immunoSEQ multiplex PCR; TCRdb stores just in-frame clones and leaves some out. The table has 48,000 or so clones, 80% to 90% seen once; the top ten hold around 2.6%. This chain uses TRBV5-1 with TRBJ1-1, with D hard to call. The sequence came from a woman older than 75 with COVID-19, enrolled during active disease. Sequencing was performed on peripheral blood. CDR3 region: CASSFGSGGTEAFF. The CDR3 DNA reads TGCGCCAGCAGCTTCGGATCGGGAGGAACTGAAGCTTTCTTT.